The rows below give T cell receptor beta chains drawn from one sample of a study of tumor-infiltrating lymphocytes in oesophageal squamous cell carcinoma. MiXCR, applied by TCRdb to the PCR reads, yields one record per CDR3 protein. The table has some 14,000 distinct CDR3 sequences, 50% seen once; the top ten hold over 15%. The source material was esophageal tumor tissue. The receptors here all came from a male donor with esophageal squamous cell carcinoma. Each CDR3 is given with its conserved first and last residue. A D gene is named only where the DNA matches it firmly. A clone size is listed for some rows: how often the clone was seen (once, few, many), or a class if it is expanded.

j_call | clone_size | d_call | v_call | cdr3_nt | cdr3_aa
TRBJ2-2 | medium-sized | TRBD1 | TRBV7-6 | TGTGCCAGCAGCCCCTGGACAGGGGGTTCCGGGGAGCTGTTTTTT | CASSPWTGGSGELFF
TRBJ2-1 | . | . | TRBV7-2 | TGTGCCAGCAGCTCCCCGGCAGGACCGTACGAGCAGTTCTTC | CASSSPAGPYEQFF
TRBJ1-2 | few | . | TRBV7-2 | TGTGCCAGCAGCTCTACAGGCTATGGCTACACCTTC | CASSSTGYGYTF
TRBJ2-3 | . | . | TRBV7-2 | TGTGCCAGCAGCTTAGAGGTCGAGCAGCCAGATACGCAGTATTTT | CASSLEVEQPDTQYF
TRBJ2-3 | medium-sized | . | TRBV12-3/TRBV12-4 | TGTGCCAGCAGTTTTCAGGGAGCAGATACGCAGTATTTT | CASSFQGADTQYF
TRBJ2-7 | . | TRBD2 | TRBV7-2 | TGTGCCAGCAGCTCCTCCCTGCGACTAGCGGAGACCTACAATGAGCAGTACTTC | CASSSSLRLAETYNEQYF
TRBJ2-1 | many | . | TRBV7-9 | TGTGCCAGCAGCTTGGGACTTAACCCCTACAATGAGCAGTTCTTC | CASSLGLNPYNEQFF
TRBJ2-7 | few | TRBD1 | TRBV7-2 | TGTGCCAGCAGCTCGACAGGGTACGAGCAGTACTTC | CASSSTGYEQYF
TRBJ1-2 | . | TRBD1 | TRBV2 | TGTGCCAGCAGCAGAGGGGGCTTAGACTATGGCTACACCTTC | CASSRGGLDYGYTF
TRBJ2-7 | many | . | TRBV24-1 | TGTGCCACCAGTGATCAGAGCCCTAGCTCCTACAATGAGCAGTACTTC | CATSDQSPSSYNEQYF
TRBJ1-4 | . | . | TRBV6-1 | TGTGCCGGCAGTGAACTGACCGGCGCAACTAATAAAAAACTGTTTTTT | CAGSELTGATNKKLFF
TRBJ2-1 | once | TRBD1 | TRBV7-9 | TGTGCCAGCAGCTTAATCGGGCCAGGGGGCTACAATGAGCAGTTCTTC | CASSLIGPGGYNEQFF
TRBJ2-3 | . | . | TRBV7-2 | TGTGCCAGCAGCGGGGCCGATACGCAGTATTTT | CASSGADTQYF
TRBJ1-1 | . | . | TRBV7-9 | TGTGCCAGCAGCTTAGACAGAGAAGCTTTCTTT | CASSLDREAFF
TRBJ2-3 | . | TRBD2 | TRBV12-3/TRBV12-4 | TGTGCCAGCAGCCGAAAAGCTAGCGGGTACAGCACAGATACGCAGTATTTT | CASSRKASGYSTDTQYF
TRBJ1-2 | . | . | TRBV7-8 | TGTGCCAGCAGCTTTGCAGCCCTCTATGGCTACACCTTC | CASSFAALYGYTF
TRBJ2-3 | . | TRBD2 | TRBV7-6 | TGTGCCAGCAGCCCACTAGCGGGGGGGATGAGCACAGATACGCAGTATTTT | CASSPLAGGMSTDTQYF
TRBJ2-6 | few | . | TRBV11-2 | TGTGCCAGCAGCTTGGATTACTCTGGGGCCAACGTCCTGACTTTC | CASSLDYSGANVLTF
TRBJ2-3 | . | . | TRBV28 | TGTGCCAACCGAGCGAGAAGCACAGAGACGCAGTATTTT | CANRARSTETQYF
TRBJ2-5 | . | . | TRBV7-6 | TGTGCCAGCAGTAGTGAGCTGGTTGAGACCCAGTACTTC | CASSSELVETQYF
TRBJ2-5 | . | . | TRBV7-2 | TGTGCCAGCAGCTTAGACTATACGTATTCCGAGACCCAGTACTTC | CASSLDYTYSETQYF
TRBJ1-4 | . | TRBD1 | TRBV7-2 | TGTGCCAGCAGCCCTGGACAGGGTGGAGGGAAACTGTTTTTT | CASSPGQGGGKLFF
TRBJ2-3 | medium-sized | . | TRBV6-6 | TGTGCCAGCAGTTACTTCTGGACCGATACGCAGTATTTT | CASSYFWTDTQYF